Shown below are 2 T cell receptor beta chains from a single sample sequenced in a study of blood T cell repertoires in COVID-19. Libraries were prepared by immunoSEQ multiplex PCR; TCRdb keeps only in-frame clonotypes and omits some of them. The table shows fewer than 200,000 clones, with roughly 90% occurring only once. Sequenced sample: peripheral blood. The receptors were gathered from a man aged 60-69 years with acute or convalescent COVID-19.

This clone was observed a few times. The J gene is TRBJ1-4, the V gene TRBV14, with D unresolved. Trimming took off 1 base at V and 8 bases at J, with 8 bases between the two ends. This CDR3 is 13 amino acids long. The V gene's germline CDR1 is SGHDN and CDR2 FVKESK. The CDR3 sequence: CASSQASPEKLFF. Here the CDR3 DNA reads TGTGCCAGCAGCCAAGCAAGCCCAGAAAAACTGTTTTTT.

The chain combines TRBV24-1 with TRBJ2-2, with 9 bases matching TRBD1. Trimming took 12 bases from V and 6 from J; bases not matched to a gene: 4. This CDR3 comprises 12 residues. Germline lookup yields CDR1 KGHDR and CDR2 SFDVKD. CDR3 loop: CASRQGAGELFF. Written as DNA, the CDR3 is TGTGCCTCACGACAGGGGGCCGGGGAGCTGTTTTTT.